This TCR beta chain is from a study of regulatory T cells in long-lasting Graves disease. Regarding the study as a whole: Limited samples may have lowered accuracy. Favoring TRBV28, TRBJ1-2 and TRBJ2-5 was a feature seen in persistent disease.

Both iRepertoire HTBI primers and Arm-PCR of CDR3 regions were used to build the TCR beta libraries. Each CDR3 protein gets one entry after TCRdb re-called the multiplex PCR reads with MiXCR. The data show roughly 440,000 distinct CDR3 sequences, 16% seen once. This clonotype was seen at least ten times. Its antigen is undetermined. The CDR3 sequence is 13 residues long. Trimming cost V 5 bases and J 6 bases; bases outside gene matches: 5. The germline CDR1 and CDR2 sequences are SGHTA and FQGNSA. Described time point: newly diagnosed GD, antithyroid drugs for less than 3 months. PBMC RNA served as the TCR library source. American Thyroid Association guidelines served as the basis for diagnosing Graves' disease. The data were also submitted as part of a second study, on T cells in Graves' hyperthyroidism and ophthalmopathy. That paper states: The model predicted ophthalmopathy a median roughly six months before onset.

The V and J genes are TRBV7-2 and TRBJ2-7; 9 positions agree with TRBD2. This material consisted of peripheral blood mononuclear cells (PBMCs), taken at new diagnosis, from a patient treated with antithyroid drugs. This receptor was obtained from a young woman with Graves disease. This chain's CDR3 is CASSQVRGGEQYF. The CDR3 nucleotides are TGTGCCAGCAGCCAGGTGCGGGGGGGCGAGCAGTACTTC.